The 14 T cell receptor beta chains below were found in one sample sequenced in a study of blood T cells in healthy people across ages. Then a second PCR, running about 7 to 11 cycles, was carried out with a sample-barcoded 5' primer and a J-beta primer mix. TCRdb itself ran the 5' RACE reads through MiXCR, one entry per CDR3 protein. The table shows some 1.5 million distinct CDR3 sequences, with 28% occurring only once. The material sequenced was blood. These receptors all come from a woman aged 30 to 39 in good health.

This clonotype was seen ten or more times. The V gene is TRBV29-1, the J gene TRBJ1-4, with D unresolved. This CDR3 contains 13 residues. V shed 7 bases and J shed 8 bases, with 17 bases lying between them. The germline CDR1 and CDR2 sequences are SQVTM and ANQGSEA. CDR3 region: CSAVEPRSEKLFF. CDR3 bases: TGCAGCGCTGTAGAGCCCCGGTCCGAAAAACTGTTTTTT.

This clonotype came up many times. The chain couples TRBV6-5 to TRBJ2-7, with D possibly matching TRBD1 (6 bases). The V end lost 7 bases, the J end lost 0 bases, and 16 bases lay between the germline ends. CDR3 length: 15 amino acids. Germline CDR1 is MNHEY and CDR2 is SVGAGI. The CDR3 DNA reads as TGTGCCAGCACCAACGAGGGGGTGGGCTCCTACGAGCAGTACTTC. Encoded protein: CASTNEGVGSYEQYF.

The chain has TRBV20-1 and TRBJ1-4; TRBD1 is a possible D gene (5 bases). This CDR3 region has 14 residues. The V gene lost 2 bases and the J gene lost 4 bases, with 11 bases spanning the gap. Germline V gene sequence: CDR1 DFQATT, CDR2 SNEGSKA (reference sequence). As DNA, the CDR3 is TGCAGTGCTAGACCGACAGTCGGTAATGAAAAACTGTTTTTT. Residues: CSARPTVGNEKLFF.

The chain is built from TRBV2 and TRBJ1-2; possible D gene TRBD1, 5 bases. In germline, CDR1 is SNHLY, CDR2 FYNNEI. The V end lost 7 bases, the J end lost 5 bases, and 14 bases lay between the germline ends. The CDR3 covers 13 residues. The CDR3: CASTGTPGYGYTF. The CDR3 DNA sequence: TGTGCCAGCACCGGGACTCCAGGGTATGGCTACACCTTC.

The chain employs TRBV5-1 and TRBJ2-3, with D possibly TRBD1 on 6 matching bases. Germline V CDR1 and CDR2: SGHRS, YFSETQ. The CDR3 runs to 15 residues. V was shortened by 3 bases and J by 1 base, with 12 bases between the two germline ends. CDR3 coding DNA: TGCGCCAGCAGCTCCACAGGGTTGCGCACAGATACGCAGTATTTT. Its translation is CASSSTGLRTDTQYF.

This clonotype was seen repeatedly, ten times or more. The V call is TRBV11-2, the J call TRBJ2-1; 8 bases match TRBD2. The ends lost 0 bases at V and 9 bases at J; junction bases unmatched: 4. The CDR3 sequence is 14 residues long. The germline V gene encodes CDR1 SGHAT and CDR2 FQNNGV. The CDR3 spells CASSLERGAGEQFF. Here the CDR3 DNA reads TGTGCCAGCAGCTTAGAGCGGGGGGCGGGTGAGCAGTTCTTC.

Only a few counts were recorded for this clonotype. The chain employs TRBV5-1 and TRBJ2-6, with TRBD1 as a possible D gene (5 bases). The CDR3 has 15 residues. Germline values: CDR1 SGHRS, CDR2 YFSETQ. The ends were cut back, 2 bases at V and 2 bases at J, with 8 bases in the middle. CDR3 in amino acids: CASSLQVAGANVLTF. The CDR3, as DNA: TGCGCCAGCAGCTTACAGGTTGCTGGGGCCAACGTCCTGACTTTC.

This clonotype was found a few times. This sequence joins TRBV15 and TRBJ2-3; the D is unclear. The CDR3 contains 12 residues. The V gene lost 5 bases and the J gene lost 5 bases, with 8 bases spanning the gap. Germline CDR1 reads LNHNV; CDR2 reads YYDKDF (reference sequence). CDR3: CATSRAGDTQYF. The DNA of the CDR3 is TGTGCCACCAGCCGAGCTGGAGATACGCAGTATTTT.

This clonotype was observed a few times. The genes are TRBV28 and TRBJ2-6, with D perhaps matching TRBD1 or TRBD2 (6 bases each). Trimming took 4 bases from V and 3 from J, leaving 10 bases between them. Germline loops: CDR1 MDHEN, CDR2 SYDVKM. The CDR3 consists of 15 residues. As DNA, the CDR3 is TGTGCCAGCAGTTCCGAGGGGGGTGGGGCCAACGTCCTGACTTTC. It specifies CASSSEGGGANVLTF.

This clonotype was seen repeatedly, ten times or more. The chain combines TRBV12-3 or TRBV12-4 with TRBJ2-7, with 11 bases identical to TRBD2. Germline trimming cut 9 bases from V and 6 bases from J; bases unmatched to any gene: 7. The CDR3 extends over 13 amino acids. CDR3 sequence (DNA): TGTGCCAGTACTAGCGGGAGTAGTGGCGAGCAGTACTTC. Translated, it gives CASTSGSSGEQYF.

The chain recombines TRBV19 with TRBJ2-1, with D maybe TRBD2 (5 bases). CDR3 size: 16 residues. V was clipped by 1 base and J by 4 bases, with 14 bases between them. The germline V gene encodes CDR1 LNHDA and CDR2 SQIVND (reference sequence). This CDR3 reads CASSIVALVPYNEQFF. CDR3 coding DNA: TGTGCCAGTAGTATAGTGGCACTAGTACCTTACAATGAGCAGTTCTTC.

This clonotype was detected many times. The chain joins TRBV4-3 to TRBJ2-1; a weak D match, TRBD2 (5 bases). V gave up 9 bases and J gave up 9 bases, with 27 bases separating them. Germline V CDR1 and CDR2: LGHNA, YSLEER. CDR3 length: 16 residues. The CDR3 loop reads CASSIYPGESGGEQFF. CDR3 DNA: TGCGCCAGTTCTATATATCCCGGGGAGAGCGGTGGTGAGCAGTTCTTC.

This clonotype was picked up a small number of times. The V call is TRBV4-1, the J call TRBJ2-5, with TRBD2 matching 7 bases. CDR3 length equals 14 residues. V shed 4 bases, J shed 5 bases, and the junction held 7 bases outside the gene matches. The germline gives CDR1 MGHRA, CDR2 YSYEKL. The CDR3 DNA reads as TGCGCCAGCAGCCGTGCAGCGGGACGGGAGACCCAGTACTTC. Its protein product is CASSRAAGRETQYF.

The chain is built from TRBV20-1 and TRBJ2-5; D may be TRBD2 (6 bases). V lost 1 base to trimming and J lost 4 bases, with 16 bases between them. CDR3 length: 15 residues. Looked up from germline, CDR1 is DFQATT and CDR2 is SNEGSKA (reference sequence). The CDR3 is CSARGGPGARETQYF. In DNA form, the CDR3 reads TGCAGTGCTAGAGGCGGGCCGGGAGCTAGAGAGACCCAGTACTTC.